These T cell receptor beta chains were read from a single sample in a study of blood T cell repertoires in COVID-19. The table came from immunoSEQ multiplex PCR; TCRdb's copy has only in-frame clones and leaves some out. The top ten hold over 0.9% of the sample, which has 350,000 or so clones, about 88% seen once. Sample: PBMCs or T cells enriched from blood (not recorded which). The receptors stem from a woman aged 30 to 39 who had been exposed to COVID-19. Each CDR3 is given with its conserved first and last residue. D genes are given only for firm matches. The size field is filled for only some rows; it gives once, few, many or a size class.

CDR3aa: CASSLLDSANTGELFF; CDR3nt: TGCGCCAGCAGCCTGCTGGACAGCGCGAACACCGGGGAGCTGTTTTTT; v_gene: TRBV5-1; d_gene: .; j_gene: TRBJ2-2; abundance: .
CDR3aa: CASRDFRGPSPALFF; CDR3nt: TGTGCCAGCAGAGACTTCAGGGGGCCCTCGCCCGCCCTGTTTTTT; v_gene: TRBV28; d_gene: TRBD1; j_gene: TRBJ1-4; abundance: .
CDR3aa: CASSLTGTSGGAYEQYF; CDR3nt: TGTGCCAGCAGCTTAACCGGGACTAGCGGGGGGGCCTACGAGCAGTACTTC; v_gene: TRBV7-9; d_gene: TRBD2; j_gene: TRBJ2-7; abundance: .
CDR3aa: CATPGQPYNEQFF; CDR3nt: TGTGCCACCCCGGGACAGCCCTACAATGAGCAGTTCTTC; v_gene: TRBV24-1; d_gene: TRBD1; j_gene: TRBJ2-1; abundance: .
CDR3aa: CASSPHWGGSTDTQYF; CDR3nt: TGTGCCAGCAGCCCCCATTGGGGCGGTAGCACAGATACGCAGTATTTT; v_gene: TRBV9; d_gene: .; j_gene: TRBJ2-3; abundance: .
CDR3aa: CSVARDRGFEQYF; CDR3nt: TGCAGCGTTGCTAGGGACAGGGGGTTCGAGCAGTACTTC; v_gene: TRBV29-1; d_gene: TRBD1; j_gene: TRBJ2-7; abundance: .
CDR3aa: CASRASGMSHEQYF; CDR3nt: TGTGCCAGCAGGGCTAGCGGGATGTCCCACGAGCAGTACTTC; v_gene: TRBV6-5; d_gene: TRBD2; j_gene: TRBJ2-7; abundance: few
CDR3aa: CASRSGGGRTDTQYF; CDR3nt: TGTGCCAGCAGGTCAGGCGGCGGGAGGACAGATACGCAGTATTTT; v_gene: TRBV5-4; d_gene: TRBD2; j_gene: TRBJ2-3; abundance: .
CDR3aa: CASSGGLLNEKLFF; CDR3nt: TGTGCCAGCAGCGGGGGACTGCTGAATGAAAAACTGTTTTTT; v_gene: TRBV11-1; d_gene: .; j_gene: TRBJ1-4; abundance: .
CDR3aa: CATSTRATDTQYF; CDR3nt: TGTGCCACCAGCACTCGAGCGACAGATACGCAGTATTTT; v_gene: TRBV15; d_gene: .; j_gene: TRBJ2-3; abundance: .
CDR3aa: CASSSNLAGTKQYF; CDR3nt: TGTGCCAGCAGCTCGAATTTAGCGGGGACTAAGCAGTACTTC; v_gene: TRBV7-9; d_gene: TRBD2; j_gene: TRBJ2-7; abundance: .
CDR3aa: CASSRTEGNTEAFF; CDR3nt: TGTGCCAGCAGCCGGACAGAAGGGAACACTGAAGCTTTCTTT; v_gene: TRBV25-1; d_gene: .; j_gene: TRBJ1-1; abundance: .
CDR3aa: CASSSREMEYTGELFF; CDR3nt: TGTGCCAGCAGTTCTCGGGAGATGGAGTACACCGGGGAGCTGTTTTTT; v_gene: TRBV6-2/TRBV6-3; d_gene: .; j_gene: TRBJ2-2; abundance: .
CDR3aa: CAGFSGRGEMGQETQYF; CDR3nt: TGTGCCGGATTTAGCGGGAGAGGGGAGATGGGACAAGAGACCCAGTACTTC; v_gene: TRBV7-9; d_gene: TRBD2; j_gene: TRBJ2-5; abundance: .
CDR3aa: CASSRQVASTNEKLFF; CDR3nt: TGTGCCAGCAGTCGACAGGTAGCTTCAACTAATGAAAAACTGTTTTTT; v_gene: TRBV2; d_gene: .; j_gene: TRBJ1-4; abundance: .
CDR3aa: CASSSGREETQYF; CDR3nt: TGTGCCAGTAGTAGCGGGAGGGAAGAGACCCAGTACTTC; v_gene: TRBV19; d_gene: TRBD2; j_gene: TRBJ2-5; abundance: .
CDR3aa: CASSLFSGTNTDTQYF; CDR3nt: TGTGCCAGCAGCTTATTTAGCGGGACTAACACAGATACGCAGTATTTT; v_gene: TRBV7-3; d_gene: TRBD2; j_gene: TRBJ2-3; abundance: .
CDR3aa: CATSVEQGPFDEQFF; CDR3nt: TGTGCCACCAGTGTGGAACAGGGGCCCTTCGATGAGCAGTTCTTC; v_gene: TRBV24-1; d_gene: TRBD1; j_gene: TRBJ2-1; abundance: .
CDR3aa: CASSVQGGSSGNTIYF; CDR3nt: TGTGCCAGCAGTGTTCAGGGTGGAAGCTCTGGAAACACCATATATTTT; v_gene: TRBV28; d_gene: .; j_gene: TRBJ1-3; abundance: .
CDR3aa: CASSYSTGASRSPLHF; CDR3nt: TGTGCCAGCAGTTACTCGACAGGGGCGTCTCGGTCACCCCTCCACTTT; v_gene: TRBV6-5; d_gene: TRBD1; j_gene: TRBJ1-6; abundance: .
CDR3aa: CASSLRPGWRDSNEKLFF; CDR3nt: TGTGCCAGTAGTCTCCGACCAGGGTGGAGGGACTCTAATGAAAAACTGTTTTTT; v_gene: TRBV19; d_gene: .; j_gene: TRBJ1-4; abundance: .
CDR3aa: CASSWGSGFEQYF; CDR3nt: TGTGCCAGCAGTTGGGGCTCGGGTTTCGAGCAGTACTTC; v_gene: TRBV27; d_gene: .; j_gene: TRBJ2-7; abundance: .
CDR3aa: CASRADRVQPQHF; CDR3nt: TGTGCCAGCAGAGCTGACAGGGTTCAGCCCCAGCATTTT; v_gene: TRBV6-5; d_gene: TRBD1; j_gene: TRBJ1-5; abundance: .
CDR3aa: CASSPLGQGVGSPLHF; CDR3nt: TGTGCCAGCAGTCCGTTGGGACAGGGTGTCGGTTCACCCCTCCACTTT; v_gene: TRBV28; d_gene: TRBD1; j_gene: TRBJ1-6; abundance: .
CDR3aa: CASSLFVGGLLSDEQFF; CDR3nt: TGCGCCAGCAGCTTGTTCGTCGGCGGGCTCCTGTCGGATGAGCAGTTCTTC; v_gene: TRBV5-1; d_gene: .; j_gene: TRBJ2-1; abundance: .
CDR3aa: CASSLAAVNTEAFF; CDR3nt: TGTGCCAGCAGCTTAGCGGCGGTGAACACTGAAGCTTTCTTT; v_gene: TRBV7-9; d_gene: .; j_gene: TRBJ1-1; abundance: .
CDR3aa: CASSLRTSEITGELFF; CDR3nt: TGCGCCAGCAGCTTGAGGACTAGCGAGATCACCGGGGAGCTGTTTTTT; v_gene: TRBV5-1; d_gene: TRBD2; j_gene: TRBJ2-2; abundance: .
CDR3aa: CATSDQGDGYTF; CDR3nt: TGTGCCACCAGTGACCAGGGCGACGGCTACACCTTC; v_gene: TRBV24-1; d_gene: .; j_gene: TRBJ1-2; abundance: .
CDR3aa: CASSLTPLTGPRRAPLHF; CDR3nt: TGTGCCAGCAGTTTGACGCCTCTGACGGGTCCCCGGAGGGCACCCCTCCACTTT; v_gene: TRBV27; d_gene: .; j_gene: TRBJ1-6; abundance: .
CDR3aa: CASTLGGQGNQPQHF; CDR3nt: TGTGCCAGCACCCTCGGGGGGCAGGGAAATCAGCCCCAGCATTTT; v_gene: TRBV6-1; d_gene: .; j_gene: TRBJ1-5; abundance: .
CDR3aa: CASSAGQQNQPQHF; CDR3nt: TGTGCCAGCAGCGCGGGACAGCAAAATCAGCCCCAGCATTTT; v_gene: TRBV5-5; d_gene: TRBD1; j_gene: TRBJ1-5; abundance: .
CDR3aa: CASSKGGNTGELFF; CDR3nt: TGTGCCAGCAGTAAAGGGGGAAACACCGGGGAGCTGTTTTTT; v_gene: TRBV28; d_gene: .; j_gene: TRBJ2-2; abundance: .
CDR3aa: CASSLEQQGGGDTEAFF; CDR3nt: TGTGCCAGCAGCTTAGAACAGCAGGGTGGGGGGGACACTGAAGCTTTCTTT; v_gene: TRBV11-2; d_gene: .; j_gene: TRBJ1-1; abundance: once
CDR3aa: CASIVAGGWEQYF; CDR3nt: TGTGCCAGCATCGTAGCGGGAGGGTGGGAGCAGTACTTC; v_gene: TRBV7-2; d_gene: TRBD2; j_gene: TRBJ2-7; abundance: .
CDR3aa: CASSFPRTSGSSDTQYF; CDR3nt: TGTGCCAGCAGCTTCCCACGCACTAGCGGGTCCTCAGATACGCAGTATTTT; v_gene: TRBV7-8; d_gene: TRBD2; j_gene: TRBJ2-3; abundance: .